This T cell receptor beta chain was identified during a study of blood T cells in healthy people across ages. Concerning this clonotype: As yet, its antigen is unknown. A read error may explain this, as a much larger clone is one base away.

Roughly 10 milliliters of peripheral blood were drawn from each donor. Primed by a sample-barcoded 5' primer and a J-beta primer mix, a second PCR proceeded for 7 to 11 cycles. Tags on each cDNA molecule came from a template-switch adaptor with 12 random nucleotides. Every sample gave at least 2.5 million paired-end reads containing CDR3. TCRdb recomputed calls from the 5' RACE reads with MiXCR, one row per CDR3 protein. The profile covers about 640,000 distinct CDR3 sequences, with about 30% appearing a single time and 15% to 17% taken by the ten largest. The CDR3 spans 12 residues. Trimming pared 6 bases from V and 6 bases from J, leaving 11 bases between. Germline loops: CDR1 MNHNY, CDR2 SVGAGI (reference sequence). Study results and limitations: Age showed a roughly linear inverse relationship with TCR beta diversity per million T cells.

The rearrangement uses TRBV6-6 and TRBJ2-5; unclear D gene. This clonotype was obtained from a woman of 80 years or more in good health. The sequencing sample was made of blood. This CDR3 reads CASRFLTKTQYF. The CDR3 bases are TGTGCCAGCAGATTCCTCACGAAGACCCAGTACTTC.